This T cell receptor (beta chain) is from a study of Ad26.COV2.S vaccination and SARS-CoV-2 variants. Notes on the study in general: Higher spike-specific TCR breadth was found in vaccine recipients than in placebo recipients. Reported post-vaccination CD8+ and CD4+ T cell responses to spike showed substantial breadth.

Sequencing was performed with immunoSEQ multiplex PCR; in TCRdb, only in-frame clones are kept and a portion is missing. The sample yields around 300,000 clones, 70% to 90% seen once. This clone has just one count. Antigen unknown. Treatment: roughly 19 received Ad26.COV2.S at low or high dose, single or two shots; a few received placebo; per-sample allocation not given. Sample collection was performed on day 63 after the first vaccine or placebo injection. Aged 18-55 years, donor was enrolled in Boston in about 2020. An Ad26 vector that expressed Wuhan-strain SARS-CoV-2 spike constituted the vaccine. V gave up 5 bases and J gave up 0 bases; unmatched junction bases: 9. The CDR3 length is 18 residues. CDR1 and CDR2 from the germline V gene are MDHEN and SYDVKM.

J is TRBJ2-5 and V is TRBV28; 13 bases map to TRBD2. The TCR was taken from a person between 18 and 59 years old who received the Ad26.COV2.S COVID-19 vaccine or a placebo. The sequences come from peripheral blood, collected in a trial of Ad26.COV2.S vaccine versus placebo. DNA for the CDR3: TGTGCCAGCAGTGGAGGGACTAGCGGGATTAGTTACCAAGAGACCCAGTACTTC. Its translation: CASSGGTSGISYQETQYF.